The 6 T cell receptor beta chains below all came from one sample that was sequenced in a study of blood T cell repertoires in COVID-19. TCRdb's copy holds only in-frame clones and misses some; the assay was immunoSEQ multiplex PCR. The repertoire holds around 440,000 clones, with about nine tenths as singletons. Specimen: peripheral blood. Every receptor here comes from a woman in her fifties or sixties with COVID-19, enrolled during active disease.

The genes are TRBV19 and TRBJ2-7; D perhaps matches TRBD1 (6 bases). The germline gives CDR1 LNHDA, CDR2 SQIVND (reference sequence). There are 14 residues in the CDR3. V gave up 5 bases and J gave up 2 bases, with 13 bases separating them. CDR3 nucleotides: TGTGCCAGTAGTGAGACAGGCTCTCCCTACGAGCAGTACTTC. Translation gives CASSETGSPYEQYF.

The rearrangement joins TRBV6-5 to TRBJ2-2; a possible D gene is TRBD1 (6 bases). The germline CDR1 and CDR2 sequences are MNHEY and SVGAGI. There are 14 residues in the CDR3. V gave up 5 bases and J gave up 1 base, with 8 bases separating them. In DNA, the CDR3 is TGTGCCAGCAGTCCGGGACAGAACACCGGGGAGCTGTTTTTT. This encodes CASSPGQNTGELFF.

This sequence joins TRBV5-8 and TRBJ1-2, with D possibly TRBD1 on 5 matching bases. The germline V and J ends were trimmed by 2 bases and 6 bases, with 20 bases remaining between them. This CDR3 region has 16 residues. Germline V gene data show CDR1 as SGHTS and CDR2 as YDEGEE. The DNA for the CDR3 is TGTGCCAGCAGCTTTGAGCCCCCTTCGGCGGGGCATGGCTACACCTTC. Its translation is CASSFEPPSAGHGYTF.

V and J are TRBV9 and TRBJ2-2, with 8 positions matching TRBD1. V gave up 3 bases and J gave up 1 base; unmatched junction bases: 5. The CDR3 has 16 amino acids. Germline values: CDR1 SGDLS, CDR2 YYNGEE. CDR3 protein: CASSGGRGQNTGELFF. CDR3 coding DNA: TGTGCCAGCAGCGGAGGCAGGGGGCAGAACACCGGGGAGCTGTTTTTT.

The genes are TRBV7-9 and TRBJ1-1, with D maybe TRBD1 (5 bases). CDR1 is SEHNR and CDR2 is FQNEAQ in the germline V gene (reference sequence). Between the trimmed V and J ends, which lost 5 bases and 6 bases, there was a span of 13 bases. This CDR3 has 13 amino acids. The DNA for the CDR3 is TGTGCCAGCAGCCTCACGGGAGGGGCTGAAGCTTTCTTT. It specifies CASSLTGGAEAFF.

The chain uses TRBV27 and TRBJ2-7, with 7 bases identical to TRBD2. The CDR3 has 15 amino acids. The trim removed 5 bases at V and 5 bases at J, leaving 12 bases unmatched. Germline CDR1 and CDR2: MNHEY and SMNVEV (reference sequence). The CDR3 coding sequence is TGTGCCAGCAGTACCGTGGGGAGGGGTCTACACGAGCAGTACTTC. Protein sequence: CASSTVGRGLHEQYF.